The 19 T cell receptor beta chains presented below share a single source sample, sequenced in a study of CD8+CD57+ T cells in acquired aplastic anemia. Genomic DNA, the template, was used for profiling of the TCR beta VDJ and CDR3. TCRdb reprocessed the reads with MiXCR, giving one entry per CDR3 protein. The sample has around 500,000 distinct CDR3 sequences; around a third are singletons. An expansion of CD8+CD57+ cells by flow cytometry had been shown in patients chosen for sequencing. Sequenced input: sorted CD4+, CD8+, or CD8+CD57+ T cells (not recorded which) from PBMCs. These receptors came from a human donor with aplastic anemia.

CDR3 residues: CASKPGQGENTEAFF. CDR3 in DNA: TGTGCCAGCAAACCGGGACAGGGGGAGAACACTGAAGCTTTCTTT. The rearrangement joins TRBV25-1 to TRBJ1-1, with 11 bases matching TRBD1. In germline, CDR1 is MGHDK, CDR2 SYGVNS. The V gene end was trimmed by 7 bases and the J gene end by 1 base; junction bases not matched to a gene: 5. The CDR3 is 15 amino acids.

V gene TRBV9 combines with J gene TRBJ2-7; 8 positions match TRBD2. J gave up 3 bases and V 7 bases, and 15 bases lay outside the gene matches. This CDR3 contains 16 residues. Germline-derived CDR1 and CDR2 are SGDLS and YYNGEE. In DNA form, the CDR3 reads TGTGCCAGCGGCCCACGATCTAGCGGGTTAAGCTACGAGCAGTACTTC. Translated: CASGPRSSGLSYEQYF.

The sample holds one count of this clonotype. The chain combines TRBV12-3 or TRBV12-4 with TRBJ1-3, with a tentative D call TRBD1 (6 bases). CDR3 length: 16 amino acids. The V end lost 3 bases, the J end lost 3 bases, and 15 bases lay between the germline ends. CDR3 in DNA: TGTGCCAGCAGTTTGCCCAGGGGACCCTATGGAAACACCATATATTTT. As protein: CASSLPRGPYGNTIYF.

This chain connects TRBV12-3 or TRBV12-4 to TRBJ2-7; 8 bases fit TRBD1. Losses at the gene ends were 6 bases for V and 3 bases for J; bases not matched to a gene: 4. The CDR3 totals 13 residues. CDR3 DNA: TGTGCCAGCAGAGAGGACAGGGTCTACGAGCAGTACTTC. Translated, it gives CASREDRVYEQYF.

The chain is built from TRBV6-5 and TRBJ1-1; D is unclear. The CDR3 is 15 residues long. Germline loops: CDR1 MNHEY, CDR2 SVGAGI. Trimming removed 2 bases at V and 5 bases at J, with 15 bases between. CDR3 residues: CASSYDGVSGTEAFF. The CDR3 DNA reads as TGTGCCAGCAGTTACGACGGCGTATCGGGGACTGAAGCTTTCTTT.

V and J are TRBV6-5 and TRBJ1-2, with D maybe TRBD1 (6 bases). This CDR3 is 16 amino acids long. Trimming shortened V by 0 bases and J by 4 bases, and 15 bases separated the two germline ends. From germline, CDR1 is MNHEY and CDR2 SVGAGI. The CDR3 protein is CASSYSIRAGVYGYTF. CDR3 bases: TGTGCCAGCAGTTACTCGATCAGGGCAGGGGTCTATGGCTACACCTTC.

A few counts support this clonotype. The chain links TRBV12-3 or TRBV12-4 to TRBJ1-6, with D tentatively TRBD1 (5 bases). Trimming left V 3 bases short and J 9 bases short, with 12 bases between. CDR3 size: 14 residues. CDR3 protein: CASSFNGGSSPLHF. The CDR3, as DNA: TGTGCCAGCAGTTTTAACGGGGGAAGTTCACCCCTCCACTTT.

This clonotype was picked up one time. The chain has TRBV11-1 and TRBJ2-3; D call uncertain. CDR1 and CDR2 (germline): SGHAT, FQDESV (reference sequence). The CDR3 is 14 amino acids. V gave up 5 bases and J gave up 5 bases, with 14 bases separating them. The CDR3 loop is CASSQRMVLDTQYF. DNA for the CDR3: TGTGCCAGCAGCCAAAGAATGGTATTAGATACGCAGTATTTT.

The CDR3 region is CASSYTGDSNQPQHF. The CDR3 DNA follows: TGTGCCAGCAGTTACACCGGGGATAGCAATCAGCCCCAGCATTTT. V is TRBV6-5 and J is TRBJ1-5; D is ambiguous. The germline CDR1 and CDR2 sequences are MNHEY and SVGAGI. CDR3 size: 15 residues. V shed 2 bases and J shed 0 bases, with 8 bases lying between them.

This chain joins TRBV2 and TRBJ1-6; 8 positions match TRBD1. V was pared by 4 bases and J by 9 bases, with 8 bases of the junction left unmatched. CDR3 length equals 15 residues. Germline V gene sequence: CDR1 SNHLY, CDR2 FYNNEI. CDR3 sequence: CASSVGQGLFSPLHF. The CDR3 DNA is TGTGCCAGCAGTGTTGGACAGGGTTTGTTTTCACCCCTCCACTTT. Combining the CDR3 with reference TRBV2 and TRBJ1-6 gives the whole variable domain EPEVTQTPSHQVTQMGQEVILRCVPISNHLYFYWYRQILGQKVEFLVSFYNNEISEKSEIFDDQFSVERPDGSNFTLKIRSTKLEDSAMYFCASSVGQGLFSPLHFGNGTRLTVT.

In its sample, this clonotype was seen a few times. The chain has TRBV6-5 and TRBJ2-7, with D maybe TRBD1 (6 bases). The germline CDR1 and CDR2 sequences are MNHEY and SVGAGI. The CDR3 runs 15 residues. The V and J ends lost 2 bases and 2 bases respectively, with 13 bases between them. The CDR3 protein is CASSYATRGPYEQYF. CDR3 DNA: TGTGCCAGCAGTTACGCGACCAGGGGTCCCTACGAGCAGTACTTC.

A few counts support this clonotype. V and J are TRBV6-1 and TRBJ1-1; a weak D match, TRBD1 (6 bases). The germline V gene encodes CDR1 MNHNS and CDR2 SASEGT. The CDR3 extends over 15 amino acids. Trimming cost V 5 bases and J 0 bases, with 13 bases left between them. The CDR3 protein is CASSQGRRMNTEAFF. CDR3 nucleotide sequence: TGTGCCAGCAGTCAGGGGAGGCGCATGAACACTGAAGCTTTCTTT.

The table lists this clonotype with many counts. The gene calls are TRBV20-1 and TRBJ1-1; no clear D. The CDR3 extends over 11 amino acids. V was cut by 4 bases and J by 7 bases, with 10 bases left in between. Germline lookup yields CDR1 DFQATT and CDR2 SNEGSKA (reference sequence). CDR3 loop: CSATIRGEAFF. The CDR3 nucleotides are TGCAGTGCTACGATCAGAGGTGAAGCTTTCTTT.

The J gene is TRBJ2-5, the V gene TRBV20-1; no definite D call. Germline CDR1 and CDR2: DFQATT and SNEGSKA (reference sequence). CDR3 size: 14 residues. Trimming stripped 6 bases from V and 5 bases from J, with 19 bases between. The CDR3 DNA reads as TGCAGTGCGCAGCGTCCAGCCGTGGATGAGACCCAGTACTTC. Translation gives CSAQRPAVDETQYF.

This clonotype has more than one count but fewer than ten. This chain uses TRBV11-1 with TRBJ1-1, with D possibly being TRBD1 (5 bases). Trimming took 6 bases from V and 1 from J, leaving 18 bases between them. The CDR3 spans 16 residues. Germline values: CDR1 SGHAT, CDR2 FQDESV (reference sequence). The CDR3 nucleotides are TGTGCCAGCAGATATTGGACGGGTGGGGCGAACACTGAAGCTTTCTTT. The encoded protein is CASRYWTGGANTEAFF.

As concerns this clonotype: An end of the junction differs from the germline gene, which may be a read error. The chain couples TRBV4-1 to TRBJ1-3; D possibly corresponds to TRBD1 (5 bases). This CDR3 comprises 16 residues. Looked up from germline, CDR1 is MGHRA and CDR2 is YSYEKL. Written as DNA, the CDR3 is TGCGCCGGCAGCCACCCGGGACGGAGCTCTGGAAACACCATATATTTT. It specifies CAGSHPGRSSGNTIYF.

This clonotype was observed at least ten times. The chain is built from TRBV24-1 and TRBJ2-2; 7 bases align to TRBD1. The ends lost 9 bases at V and 0 bases at J; junction bases unmatched: 3. Germline-derived CDR1 and CDR2 are KGHDR and SFDVKD. This CDR3 is built from 14 residues. CDR3 residues: CATGTVANTGELFF. The CDR3 DNA follows: TGTGCCACCGGGACAGTCGCGAACACCGGGGAGCTGTTTTTT.

J is TRBJ2-3 and V is TRBV29-1, with 12 bases identical to TRBD2. CDR1 is SQVTM and CDR2 is ANQGSEA in the germline V gene. V was pared by 3 bases and J by 5 bases, with 9 bases of the junction left unmatched. There are 16 residues in the CDR3. The DNA for the CDR3 is TGCAGCGTTGACTCACGGACTAGCGGGGTGATAGATACGCAGTATTTT. Translating gives CSVDSRTSGVIDTQYF.

The rearrangement uses TRBV9 and TRBJ2-2, with TRBD1 identical over 9 bases. CDR3 length: 15 amino acids. The junction had 4 bases not matched to a gene; V was cut back by 4 bases and J by 3 bases. The V gene's germline CDR1 is SGDLS and CDR2 YYNGEE. As DNA, the CDR3 is TGTGCCAGCAGCACCGACAGGGGGGACACCGGGGAGCTGTTTTTT. This encodes CASSTDRGDTGELFF.